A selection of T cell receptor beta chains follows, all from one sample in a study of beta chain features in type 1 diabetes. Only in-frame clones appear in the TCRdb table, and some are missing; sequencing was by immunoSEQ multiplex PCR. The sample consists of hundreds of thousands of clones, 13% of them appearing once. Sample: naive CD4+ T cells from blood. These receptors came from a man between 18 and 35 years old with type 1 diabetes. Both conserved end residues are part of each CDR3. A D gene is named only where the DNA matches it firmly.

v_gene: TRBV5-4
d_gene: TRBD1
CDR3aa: CASSFQGGTDTQYF

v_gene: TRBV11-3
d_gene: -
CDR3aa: CASSPTGSNTEAFF

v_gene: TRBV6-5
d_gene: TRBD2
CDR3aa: CASSYSPAGGNIQYF

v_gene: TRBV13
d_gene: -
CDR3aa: CASSPRGTNTEAFF

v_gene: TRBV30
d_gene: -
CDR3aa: CAWSVASGANVLTF

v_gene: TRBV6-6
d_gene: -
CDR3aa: CASSDSMAGEKLFF

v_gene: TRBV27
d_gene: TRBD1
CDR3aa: CASGLGQGDPVLSGYTF

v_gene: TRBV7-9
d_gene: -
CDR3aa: CASSLSNSPLHF

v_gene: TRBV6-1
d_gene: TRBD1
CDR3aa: CASSTGADTQYF

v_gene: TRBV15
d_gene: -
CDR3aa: CATSNGREAFF

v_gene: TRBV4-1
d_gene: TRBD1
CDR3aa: CASSQGQGIRDEQYF

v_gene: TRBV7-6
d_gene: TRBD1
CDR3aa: CASSLEAGTGNSPLHF

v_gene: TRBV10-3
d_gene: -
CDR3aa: CAISEGIYGTEAFF

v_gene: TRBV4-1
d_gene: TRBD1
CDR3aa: CASSLSWQGDTDTQYF

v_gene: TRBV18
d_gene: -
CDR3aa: CASSPGTQRVNYGYTF

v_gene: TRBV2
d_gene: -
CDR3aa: CASRDRAANQPQHF

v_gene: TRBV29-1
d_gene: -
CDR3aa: CSVASDPNSPLHF

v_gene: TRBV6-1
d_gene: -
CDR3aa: CASSEDLLRGYEQYF

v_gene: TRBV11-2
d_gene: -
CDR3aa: CASSSGNSYEQYF

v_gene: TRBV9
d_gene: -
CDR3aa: CASSLSVGPLHF

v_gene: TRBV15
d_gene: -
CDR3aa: CATSRGPAGARETQYF

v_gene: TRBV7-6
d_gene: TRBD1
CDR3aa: CASSLLDRSNEKLFF

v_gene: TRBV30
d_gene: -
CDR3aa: CAWRSVTLFYGYTF

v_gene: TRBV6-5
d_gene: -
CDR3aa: CASSSRPVMNTEAFF

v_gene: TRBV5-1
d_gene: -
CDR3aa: CASSLAREDTQYF

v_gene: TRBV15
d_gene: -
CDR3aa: CATSRVQSDQPQHF

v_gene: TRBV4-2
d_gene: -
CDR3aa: CASSQWEEGGEQFF

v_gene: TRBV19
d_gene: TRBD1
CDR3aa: CASSLGTGGSYEQYF

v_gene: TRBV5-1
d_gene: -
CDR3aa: CASSLVLGAGNGYTF